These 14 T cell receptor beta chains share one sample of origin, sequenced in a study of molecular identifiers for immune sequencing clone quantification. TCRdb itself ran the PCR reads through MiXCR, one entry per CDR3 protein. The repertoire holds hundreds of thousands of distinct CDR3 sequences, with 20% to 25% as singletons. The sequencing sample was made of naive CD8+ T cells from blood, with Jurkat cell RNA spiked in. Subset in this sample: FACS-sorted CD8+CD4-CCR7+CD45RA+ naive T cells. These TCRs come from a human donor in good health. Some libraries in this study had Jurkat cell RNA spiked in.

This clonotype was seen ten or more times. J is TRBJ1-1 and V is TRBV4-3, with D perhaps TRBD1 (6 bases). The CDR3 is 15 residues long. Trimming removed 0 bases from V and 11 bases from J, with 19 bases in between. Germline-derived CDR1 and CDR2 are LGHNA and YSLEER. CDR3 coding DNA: TGCGCCAGCAGCCAAGAACCCGGACAGTCGGAGAGGGCTTTCTTT. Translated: CASSQEPGQSERAFF.

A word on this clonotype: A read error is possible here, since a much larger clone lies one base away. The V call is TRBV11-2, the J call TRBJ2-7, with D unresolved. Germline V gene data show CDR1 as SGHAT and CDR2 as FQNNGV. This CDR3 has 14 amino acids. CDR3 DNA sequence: TGTGCCAGCAGCTTATCGGGTGAGGCCTACGTGCAGTACTTC. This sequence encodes CASSLSGEAYVQYF.

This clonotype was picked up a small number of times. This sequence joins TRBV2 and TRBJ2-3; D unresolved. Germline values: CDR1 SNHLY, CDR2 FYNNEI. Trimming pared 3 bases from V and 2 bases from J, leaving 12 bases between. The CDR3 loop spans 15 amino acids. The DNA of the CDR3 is TGTGCCAGCAGTGATCGGAGCCCCTTCACAGATACGCAGTATTTT. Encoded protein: CASSDRSPFTDTQYF.

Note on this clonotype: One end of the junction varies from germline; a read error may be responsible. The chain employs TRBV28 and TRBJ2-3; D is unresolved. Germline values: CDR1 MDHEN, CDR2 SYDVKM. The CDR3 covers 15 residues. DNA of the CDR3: TGTGCCAGCGGTTTCTACCTCCGCGGCACAGATACGCAGTATTTT. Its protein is CASGFYLRGTDTQYF.

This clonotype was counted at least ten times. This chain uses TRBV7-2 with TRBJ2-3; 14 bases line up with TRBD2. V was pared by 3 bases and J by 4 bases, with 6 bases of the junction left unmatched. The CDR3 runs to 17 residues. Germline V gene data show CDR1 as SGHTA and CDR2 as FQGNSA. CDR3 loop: CASSLGLAGVSADTQYF. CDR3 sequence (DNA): TGTGCCAGCAGCTTGGGACTAGCGGGAGTAAGTGCAGATACGCAGTATTTT. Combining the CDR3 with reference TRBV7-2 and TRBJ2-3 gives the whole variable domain GAGVSQSPSNKVTEKGKDVELRCDPISGHTALYWYRQSLGQGLEFLIYFQGNSAPDKSGLPSDRFSAERTGGSVSTLTIQRTQQEDSAVYLCASSLGLAGVSADTQYFGPGTRLTVL.

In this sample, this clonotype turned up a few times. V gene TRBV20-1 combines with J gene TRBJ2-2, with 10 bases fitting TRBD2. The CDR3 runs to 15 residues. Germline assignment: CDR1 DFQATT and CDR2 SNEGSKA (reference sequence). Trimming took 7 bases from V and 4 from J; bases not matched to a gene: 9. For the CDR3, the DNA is TGCAGTGTTAGGAAGCGGGAGGGTGGCACCGGGGAGCTGTTTTTT. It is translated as CSVRKREGGTGELFF.

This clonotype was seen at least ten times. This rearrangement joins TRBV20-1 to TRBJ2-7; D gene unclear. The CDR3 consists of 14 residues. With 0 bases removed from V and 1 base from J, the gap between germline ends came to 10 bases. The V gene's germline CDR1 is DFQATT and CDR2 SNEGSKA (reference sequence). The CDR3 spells CSARDRGYSYEQYF. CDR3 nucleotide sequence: TGCAGTGCTAGAGATCGCGGATATTCCTACGAGCAGTACTTC.

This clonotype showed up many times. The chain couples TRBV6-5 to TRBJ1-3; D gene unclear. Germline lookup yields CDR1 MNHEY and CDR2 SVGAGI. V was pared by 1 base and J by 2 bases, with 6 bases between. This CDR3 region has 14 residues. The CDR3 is CASSYYRTGNTIYF. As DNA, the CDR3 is TGTGCCAGCAGTTACTATCGGACTGGAAACACCATATATTTT.

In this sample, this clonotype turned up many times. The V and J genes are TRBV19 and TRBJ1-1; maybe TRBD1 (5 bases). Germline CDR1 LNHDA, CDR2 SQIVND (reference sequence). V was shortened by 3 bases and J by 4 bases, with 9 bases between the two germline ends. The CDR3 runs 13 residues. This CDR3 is CASSMWGVTEAFF. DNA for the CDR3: TGTGCCAGTAGTATGTGGGGGGTCACTGAAGCTTTCTTT.

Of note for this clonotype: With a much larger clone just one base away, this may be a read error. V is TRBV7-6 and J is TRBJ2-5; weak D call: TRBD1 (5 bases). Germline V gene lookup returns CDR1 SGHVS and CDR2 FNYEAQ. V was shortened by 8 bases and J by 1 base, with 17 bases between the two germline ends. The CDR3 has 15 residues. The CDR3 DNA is TGTGCCAGCGCTGGGGTCCCAGGGTTCCAAGAGACCCAGTACTTC. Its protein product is CASAGVPGFQETQYF. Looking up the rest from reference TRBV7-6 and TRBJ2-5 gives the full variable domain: GAGVSQSPRYKVTKRGQDVALRCDPISGHVSLYWYRQALGQGPEFLTYFNYEAQQDKSGLPNDRFSAERPEGSISTLTIQRTEQRDSAMYRCASAGVPGFQETQYFGPGTRLLVL.

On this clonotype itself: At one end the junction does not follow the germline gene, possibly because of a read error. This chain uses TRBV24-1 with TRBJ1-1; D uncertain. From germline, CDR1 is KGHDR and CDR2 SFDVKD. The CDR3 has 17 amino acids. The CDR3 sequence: CANSDGANSREGTEAFF. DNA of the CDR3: TGTGCCAACAGTGATGGAGCAAATTCTAGGGAAGGCACTGAAGCTTTCTTT.

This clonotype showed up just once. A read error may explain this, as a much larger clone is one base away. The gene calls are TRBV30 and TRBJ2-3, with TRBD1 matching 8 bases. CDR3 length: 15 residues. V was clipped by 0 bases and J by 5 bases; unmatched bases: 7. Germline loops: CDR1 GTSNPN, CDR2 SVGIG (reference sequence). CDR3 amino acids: CAWSVRTGIGDTQYF. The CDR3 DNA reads TGTGCCTGGAGTGTCAGGACAGGGATTGGAGATACGCAGTATTTT.

This CDR3 is CASGIGGVSYEQYF. CDR3 nucleotides: TGTGCCAGCGGAATCGGGGGCGTCTCCTACGAGCAGTACTTC. The chain couples TRBV7-8 to TRBJ2-7; the D call may be TRBD1 or TRBD2 (6 bases each). The CDR3 runs to 14 residues. The germline V gene has CDR1 SGHVS and CDR2 FQNEAQ. Trimming removed 8 bases from V and 0 bases from J, with 14 bases in between.

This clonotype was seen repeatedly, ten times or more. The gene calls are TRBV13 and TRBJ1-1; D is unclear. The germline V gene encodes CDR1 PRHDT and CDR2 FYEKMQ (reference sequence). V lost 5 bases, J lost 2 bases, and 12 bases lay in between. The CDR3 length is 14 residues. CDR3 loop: CASSASVLNTEAFF. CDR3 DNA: TGTGCCAGCAGCGCCTCAGTTTTAAACACTGAAGCTTTCTTT.